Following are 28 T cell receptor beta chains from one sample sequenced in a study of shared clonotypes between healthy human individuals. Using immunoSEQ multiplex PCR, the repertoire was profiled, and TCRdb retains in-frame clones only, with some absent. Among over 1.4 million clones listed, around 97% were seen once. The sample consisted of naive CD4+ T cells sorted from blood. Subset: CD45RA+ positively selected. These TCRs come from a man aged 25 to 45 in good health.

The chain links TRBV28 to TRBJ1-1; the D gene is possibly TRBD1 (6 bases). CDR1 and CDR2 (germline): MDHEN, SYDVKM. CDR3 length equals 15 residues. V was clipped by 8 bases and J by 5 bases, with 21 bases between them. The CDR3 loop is CASRSQGKGWTEAFF. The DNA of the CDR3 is TGTGCCAGCCGTTCACAGGGAAAGGGGTGGACTGAAGCTTTCTTT.

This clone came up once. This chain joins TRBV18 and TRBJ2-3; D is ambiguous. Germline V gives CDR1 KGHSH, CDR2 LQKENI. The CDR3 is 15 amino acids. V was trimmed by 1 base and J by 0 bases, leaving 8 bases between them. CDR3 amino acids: CASSPRWASTDTQYF. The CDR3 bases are TGTGCCAGCTCACCACGGTGGGCCAGCACAGATACGCAGTATTTT.

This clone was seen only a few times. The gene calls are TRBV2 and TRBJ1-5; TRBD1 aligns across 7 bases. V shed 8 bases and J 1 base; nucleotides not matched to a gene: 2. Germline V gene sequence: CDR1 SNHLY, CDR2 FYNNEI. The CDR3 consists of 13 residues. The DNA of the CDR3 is TGTGCCAGCGAACAGGGGAGCAATCAGCCCCAGCATTTT. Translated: CASEQGSNQPQHF.

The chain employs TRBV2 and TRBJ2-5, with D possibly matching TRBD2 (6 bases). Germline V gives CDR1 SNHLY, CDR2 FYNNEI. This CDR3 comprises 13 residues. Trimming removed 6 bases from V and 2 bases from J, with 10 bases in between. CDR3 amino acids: CASSLARQETQYF. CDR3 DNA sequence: TGTGCCAGCAGCCTAGCGCGTCAAGAGACCCAGTACTTC.

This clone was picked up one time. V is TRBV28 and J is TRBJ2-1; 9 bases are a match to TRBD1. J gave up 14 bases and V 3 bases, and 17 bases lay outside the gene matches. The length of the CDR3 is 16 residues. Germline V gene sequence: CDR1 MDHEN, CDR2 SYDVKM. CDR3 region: CASSLPEGQGPRVEFF. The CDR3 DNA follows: TGTGCCAGCAGTTTGCCCGAAGGACAGGGGCCTCGGGTAGAGTTCTTC.

Here the CDR3 reads CASSLSTDRQNIQYF. The CDR3 coding sequence is TGTGCCAGCTCACTAAGCACAGACAGACAAAACATTCAGTACTTC. The gene calls are TRBV18 and TRBJ2-4; D possibly corresponds to TRBD1 (5 bases). Germline V lookup: CDR1 KGHSH, CDR2 LQKENI. Trimming took off 4 bases at V and 5 bases at J, with 15 bases between the two ends. This CDR3 has 15 residues.

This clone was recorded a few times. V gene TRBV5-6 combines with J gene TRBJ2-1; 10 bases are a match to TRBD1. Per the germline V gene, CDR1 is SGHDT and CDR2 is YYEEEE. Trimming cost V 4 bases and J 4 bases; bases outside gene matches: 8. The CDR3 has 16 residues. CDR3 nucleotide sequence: TGTGCCAGCAGCCACAGGGACAGGGGATTATACAATGAGCAGTTCTTC. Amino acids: CASSHRDRGLYNEQFF.

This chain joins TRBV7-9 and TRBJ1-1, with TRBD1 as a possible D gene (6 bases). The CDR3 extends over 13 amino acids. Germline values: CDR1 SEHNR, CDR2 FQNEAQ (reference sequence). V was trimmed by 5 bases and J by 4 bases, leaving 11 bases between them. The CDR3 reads CASSVRGGTEAFF. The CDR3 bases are TGTGCCAGCAGCGTCCGAGGGGGCACTGAAGCTTTCTTT.

The CDR3 here is CVVGDRGVGNEQFF. DNA for the CDR3: TGTGTAGTAGGTGACAGGGGAGTGGGCAATGAGCAGTTCTTC. The gene calls are TRBV28 and TRBJ2-1; 8 nucleotides align to TRBD1. Per the germline V gene, CDR1 is MDHEN and CDR2 is SYDVKM. This CDR3 has 14 amino acids.

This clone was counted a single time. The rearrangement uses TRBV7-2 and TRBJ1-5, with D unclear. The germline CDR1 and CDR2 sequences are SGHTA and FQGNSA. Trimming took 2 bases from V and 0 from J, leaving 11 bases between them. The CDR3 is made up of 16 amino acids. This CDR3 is CASSLHGSGSNQPQHF. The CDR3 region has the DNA TGTGCCAGCAGCTTACATGGCAGCGGTAGCAATCAGCCCCAGCATTTT. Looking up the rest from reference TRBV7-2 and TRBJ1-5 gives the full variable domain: GAGVSQSPSNKVTEKGKDVELRCDPISGHTALYWYRQSLGQGLEFLIYFQGNSAPDKSGLPSDRFSAERTGGSVSTLTIQRTQQEDSAVYLCASSLHGSGSNQPQHFGDGTRLSIL.

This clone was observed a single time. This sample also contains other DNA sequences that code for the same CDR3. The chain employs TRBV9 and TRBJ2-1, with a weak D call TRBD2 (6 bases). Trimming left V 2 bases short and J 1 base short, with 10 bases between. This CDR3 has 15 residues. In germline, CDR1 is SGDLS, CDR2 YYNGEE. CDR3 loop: CASSVRGDSYNEQFF. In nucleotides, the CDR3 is TGTGCCAGCAGCGTCCGCGGGGATTCCTACAATGAGCAGTTCTTC.

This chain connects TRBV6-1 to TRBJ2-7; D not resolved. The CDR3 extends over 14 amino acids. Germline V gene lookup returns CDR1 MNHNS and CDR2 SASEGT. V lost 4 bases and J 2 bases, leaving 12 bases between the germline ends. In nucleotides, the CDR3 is TGTGCCAGCAGTGCGTTAACAGCCACCTACGAGCAGTACTTC. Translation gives CASSALTATYEQYF.

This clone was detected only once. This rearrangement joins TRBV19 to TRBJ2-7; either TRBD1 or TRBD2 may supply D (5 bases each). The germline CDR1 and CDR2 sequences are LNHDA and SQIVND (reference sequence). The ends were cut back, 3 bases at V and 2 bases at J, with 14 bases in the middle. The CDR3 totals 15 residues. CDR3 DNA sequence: TGTGCCAGTAGTATGAGGGCAGGGAAACCCTACGAGCAGTACTTC. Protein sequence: CASSMRAGKPYEQYF.

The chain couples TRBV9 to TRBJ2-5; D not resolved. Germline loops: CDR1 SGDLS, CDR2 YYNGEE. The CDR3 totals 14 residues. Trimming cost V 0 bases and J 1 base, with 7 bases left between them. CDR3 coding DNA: TGTGCCAGCAGCGTAGACTTACCCCAAGAGACCCAGTACTTC. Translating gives CASSVDLPQETQYF.

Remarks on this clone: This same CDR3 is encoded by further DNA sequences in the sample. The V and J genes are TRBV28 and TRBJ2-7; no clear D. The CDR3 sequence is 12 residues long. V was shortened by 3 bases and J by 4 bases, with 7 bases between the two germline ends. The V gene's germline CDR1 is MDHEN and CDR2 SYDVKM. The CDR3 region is CASSLRRYEQYF. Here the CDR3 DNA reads TGTGCCAGCAGTTTGCGTCGATACGAGCAGTACTTC.

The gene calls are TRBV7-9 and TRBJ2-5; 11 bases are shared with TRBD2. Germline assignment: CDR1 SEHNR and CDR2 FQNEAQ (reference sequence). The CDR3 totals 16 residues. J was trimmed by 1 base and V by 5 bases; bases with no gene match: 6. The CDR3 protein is CASSKRTSGFQETQYF. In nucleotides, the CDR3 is TGTGCCAGCAGCAAAAGGACTAGCGGGTTCCAAGAGACCCAGTACTTC.

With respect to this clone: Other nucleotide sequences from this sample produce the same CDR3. CDR3 residues: CASSDRWETQYF. In DNA form, the CDR3 reads TGTGCCAGCAGTGATAGGTGGGAGACCCAGTACTTC. The chain uses TRBV2 and TRBJ2-5; no clear D gene. The CDR3 extends over 12 amino acids. V lost 3 bases and J 5 bases, leaving 7 bases between the germline ends. Germline assignment: CDR1 SNHLY and CDR2 FYNNEI. Full variable domain (rest looked up from reference TRBV2 and TRBJ2-5): EPEVTQTPSHQVTQMGQEVILRCVPISNHLYFYWYRQILGQKVEFLVSFYNNEISEKSEIFDDQFSVERPDGSNFTLKIRSTKLEDSAMYFCASSDRWETQYFGPGTRLLVL.

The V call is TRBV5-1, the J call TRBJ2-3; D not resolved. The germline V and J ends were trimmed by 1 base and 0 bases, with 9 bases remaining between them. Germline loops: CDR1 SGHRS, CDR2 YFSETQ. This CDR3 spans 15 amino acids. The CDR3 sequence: CASSLSPASTDTQYF. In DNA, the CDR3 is TGCGCCAGCAGCTTGAGTCCGGCTAGCACAGATACGCAGTATTTT.

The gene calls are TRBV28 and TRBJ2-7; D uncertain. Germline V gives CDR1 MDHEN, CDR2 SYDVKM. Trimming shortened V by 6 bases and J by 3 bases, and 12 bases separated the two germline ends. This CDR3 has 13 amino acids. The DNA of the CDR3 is TGTGCCAGCAGAGGCAGCCAGAACTACGAGCAGTACTTC. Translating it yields CASRGSQNYEQYF. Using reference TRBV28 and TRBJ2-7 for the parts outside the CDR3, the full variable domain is DVKVTQSSRYLVKRTGEKVFLECVQDMDHENMFWYRQDPGLGLRLIYFSYDVKMKEKGDIPEGYSVSREKKERFSLILESASTNQTSMYLCASRGSQNYEQYFGPGTRLTVT.

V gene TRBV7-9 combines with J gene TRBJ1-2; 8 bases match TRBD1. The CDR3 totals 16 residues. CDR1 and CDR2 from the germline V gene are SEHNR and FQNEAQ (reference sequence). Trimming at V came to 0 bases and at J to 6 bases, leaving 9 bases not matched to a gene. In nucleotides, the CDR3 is TGTGCCAGCAGCTTAGCGGAGGACAGGGTATTGGATGGCTACACCTTC. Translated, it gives CASSLAEDRVLDGYTF.

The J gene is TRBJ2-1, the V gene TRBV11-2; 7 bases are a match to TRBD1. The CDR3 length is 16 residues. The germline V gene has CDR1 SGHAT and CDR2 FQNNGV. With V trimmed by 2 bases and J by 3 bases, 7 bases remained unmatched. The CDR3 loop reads CASSLPTGALYNEQFF. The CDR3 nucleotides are TGTGCCAGCAGCTTACCCACAGGGGCCCTCTACAATGAGCAGTTCTTC.

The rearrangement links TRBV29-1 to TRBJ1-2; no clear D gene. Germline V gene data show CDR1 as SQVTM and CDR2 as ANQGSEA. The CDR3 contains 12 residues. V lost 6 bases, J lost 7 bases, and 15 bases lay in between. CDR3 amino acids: CSVKDRASGYTF. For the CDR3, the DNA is TGCAGCGTGAAAGACCGGGCGAGTGGCTACACCTTC.

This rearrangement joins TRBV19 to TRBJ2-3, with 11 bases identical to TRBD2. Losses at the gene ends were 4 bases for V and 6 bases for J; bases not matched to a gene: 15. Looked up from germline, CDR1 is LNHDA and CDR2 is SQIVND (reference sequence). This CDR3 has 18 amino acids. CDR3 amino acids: CASSTIAGGPIGGDTQYF. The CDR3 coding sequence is TGTGCCAGTAGTACGATAGCGGGAGGGCCTATCGGGGGTGATACGCAGTATTTT.

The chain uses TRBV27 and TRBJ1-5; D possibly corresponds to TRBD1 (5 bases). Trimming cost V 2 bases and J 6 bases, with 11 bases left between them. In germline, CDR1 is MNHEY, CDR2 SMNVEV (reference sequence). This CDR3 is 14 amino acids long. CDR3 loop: CASSLEQAIQPQHF. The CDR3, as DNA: TGTGCCAGCAGTTTAGAACAGGCTATTCAGCCCCAGCATTTT.

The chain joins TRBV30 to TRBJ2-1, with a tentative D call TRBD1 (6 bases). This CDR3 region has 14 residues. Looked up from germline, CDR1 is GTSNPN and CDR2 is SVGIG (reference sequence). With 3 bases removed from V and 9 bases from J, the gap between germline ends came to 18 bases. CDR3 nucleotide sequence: TGTGCCTGGAGGGGGGCCGGACAGAAGCTTGAGCAGTTCTTC. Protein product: CAWRGAGQKLEQFF.

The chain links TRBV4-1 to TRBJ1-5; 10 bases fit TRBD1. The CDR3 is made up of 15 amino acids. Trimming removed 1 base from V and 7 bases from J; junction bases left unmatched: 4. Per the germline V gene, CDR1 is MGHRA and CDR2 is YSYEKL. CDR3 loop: CASSQGETGGQPQHF. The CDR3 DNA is TGCGCCAGCAGCCAAGGGGAGACAGGGGGCCAGCCCCAGCATTTT.

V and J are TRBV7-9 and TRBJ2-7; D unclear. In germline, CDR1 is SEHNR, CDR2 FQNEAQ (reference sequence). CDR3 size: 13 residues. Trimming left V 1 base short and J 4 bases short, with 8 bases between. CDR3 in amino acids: CASSLEGLYEQYF. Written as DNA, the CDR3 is TGTGCCAGCAGCTTAGAGGGCTTATACGAGCAGTACTTC.

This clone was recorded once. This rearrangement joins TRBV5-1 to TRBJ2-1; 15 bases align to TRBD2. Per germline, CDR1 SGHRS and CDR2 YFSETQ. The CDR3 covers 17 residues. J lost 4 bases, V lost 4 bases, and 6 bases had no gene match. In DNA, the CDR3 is TGCGCCAGCAGCCCCGGACTAGCGGGAGGGGGATACAATGAGCAGTTCTTC. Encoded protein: CASSPGLAGGGYNEQFF.